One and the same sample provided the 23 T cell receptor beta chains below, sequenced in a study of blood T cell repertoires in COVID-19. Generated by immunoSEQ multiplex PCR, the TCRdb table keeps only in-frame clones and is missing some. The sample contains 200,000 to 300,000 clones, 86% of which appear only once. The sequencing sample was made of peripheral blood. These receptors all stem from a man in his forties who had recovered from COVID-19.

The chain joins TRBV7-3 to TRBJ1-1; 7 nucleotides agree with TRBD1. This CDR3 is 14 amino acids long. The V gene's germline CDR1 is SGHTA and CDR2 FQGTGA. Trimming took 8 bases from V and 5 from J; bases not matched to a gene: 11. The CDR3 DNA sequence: TGTGCCAGCTCCAGAGAGGGGGCCTTTACTGAAGCTTTCTTT. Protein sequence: CASSREGAFTEAFF.

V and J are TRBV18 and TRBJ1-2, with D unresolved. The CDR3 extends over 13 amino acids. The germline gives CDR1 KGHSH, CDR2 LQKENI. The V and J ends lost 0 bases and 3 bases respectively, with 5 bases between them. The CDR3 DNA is TGTGCCAGCTCACCACCGACTGACTATGGCTACACCTTC. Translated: CASSPPTDYGYTF. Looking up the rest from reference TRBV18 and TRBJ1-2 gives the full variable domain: NAGVMQNPRHLVRRRGQEARLRCSPMKGHSHVYWYRQLPEEGLKFMVYLQKENIIDESGMPKERFSAEFPKEGPSILRIQQVVRGDSAAYFCASSPPTDYGYTFGSGTRLTVV.

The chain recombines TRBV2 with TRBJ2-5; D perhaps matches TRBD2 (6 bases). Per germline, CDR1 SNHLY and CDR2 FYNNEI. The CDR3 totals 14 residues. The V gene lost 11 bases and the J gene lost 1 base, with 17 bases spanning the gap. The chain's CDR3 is CALWGDKTQETQYF. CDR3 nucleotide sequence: TGTGCCCTATGGGGGGATAAGACCCAAGAGACCCAGTACTTC.

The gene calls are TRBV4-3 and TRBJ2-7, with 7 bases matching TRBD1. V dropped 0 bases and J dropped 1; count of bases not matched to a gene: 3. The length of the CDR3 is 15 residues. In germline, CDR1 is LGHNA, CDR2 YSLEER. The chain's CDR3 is CASSQDPQGSYEQYF. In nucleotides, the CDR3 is TGCGCCAGCAGCCAAGACCCACAGGGGTCCTACGAGCAGTACTTC.

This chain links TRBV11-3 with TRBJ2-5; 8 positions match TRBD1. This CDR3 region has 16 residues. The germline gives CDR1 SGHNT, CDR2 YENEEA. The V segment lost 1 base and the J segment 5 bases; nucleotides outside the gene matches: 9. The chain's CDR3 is CASSLGQTGVAETQYF. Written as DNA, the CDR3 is TGTGCCAGCAGCTTAGGCCAGACAGGGGTGGCGGAGACCCAGTACTTC.

The CDR3 region is CATNGLNRGSDTQYF. CDR3 bases: TGTGCCACCAACGGATTGAATAGGGGGTCAGATACGCAGTATTTT. The rearrangement joins TRBV6-5 to TRBJ2-3; tentatively, D is TRBD1 (6 bases). CDR1 MNHEY and CDR2 SVGAGI come from the germline V gene. This CDR3 spans 15 amino acids. V lost 10 bases, J lost 4 bases, and 21 bases lay in between.

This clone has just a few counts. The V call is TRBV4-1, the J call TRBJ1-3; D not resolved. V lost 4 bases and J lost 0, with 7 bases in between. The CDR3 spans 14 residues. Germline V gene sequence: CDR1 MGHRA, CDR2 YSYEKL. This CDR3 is CASSPQISGNTIYF. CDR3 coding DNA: TGCGCCAGCAGCCCACAGATCTCTGGAAACACCATATATTTT.

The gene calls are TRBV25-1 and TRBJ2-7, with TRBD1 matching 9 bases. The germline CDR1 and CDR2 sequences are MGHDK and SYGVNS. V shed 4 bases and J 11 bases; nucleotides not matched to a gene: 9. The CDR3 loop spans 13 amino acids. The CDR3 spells CASSVPGQGKKYF. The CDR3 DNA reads TGTGCCAGCAGTGTTCCGGGACAGGGAAAAAAGTACTTC.

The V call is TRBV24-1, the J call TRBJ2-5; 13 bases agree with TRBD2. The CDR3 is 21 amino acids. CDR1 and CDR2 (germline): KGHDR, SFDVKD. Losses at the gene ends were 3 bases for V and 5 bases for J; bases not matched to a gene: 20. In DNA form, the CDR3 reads TGTGCCACCAGTGATCCTGACAGCCAGGCGACTAGCGGGAGGATGGAGGAGACCCAGTACTTC. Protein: CATSDPDSQATSGRMEETQYF.

In DNA, the CDR3 is TGTGCCAGCAGTTCGACAGAGAACACCGGGGAGCTGTTTTTT. It translates to CASSSTENTGELFF. This chain connects TRBV2 to TRBJ2-2, with D maybe TRBD1 (5 bases). CDR1 is SNHLY, CDR2 FYNNEI, per germline. Deletions cut 5 bases from V and 1 base from J, with 8 bases between. This CDR3 has 14 residues.

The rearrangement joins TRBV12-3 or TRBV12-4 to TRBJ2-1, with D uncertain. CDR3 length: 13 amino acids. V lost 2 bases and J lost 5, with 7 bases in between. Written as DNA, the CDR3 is TGTGCCAGCAGTTTACTCTTCGACAATGAGCAGTTCTTC. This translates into CASSLLFDNEQFF.

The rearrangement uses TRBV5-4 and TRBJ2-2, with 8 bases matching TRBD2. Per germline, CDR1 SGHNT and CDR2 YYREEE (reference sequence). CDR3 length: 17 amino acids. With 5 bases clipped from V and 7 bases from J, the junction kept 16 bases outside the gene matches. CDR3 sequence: CASSRYRTSGSGGELFF. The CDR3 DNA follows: TGTGCCAGCAGTCGATATCGAACCAGCGGGAGTGGCGGGGAGCTGTTTTTT. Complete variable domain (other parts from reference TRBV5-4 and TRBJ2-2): ETGVTQSPTHLIKTRGQQVTLRCSSQSGHNTVSWYQQALGQGPQFIFQYYREEENGRGNFPPRFSGLQFPNYSSELNVNALELDDSALYLCASSRYRTSGSGGELFFGEGSRLTVL.

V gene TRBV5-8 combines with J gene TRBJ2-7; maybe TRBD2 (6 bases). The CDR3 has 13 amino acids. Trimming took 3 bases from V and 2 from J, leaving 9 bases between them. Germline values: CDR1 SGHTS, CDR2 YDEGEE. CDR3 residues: CASSWRGTYEQYF. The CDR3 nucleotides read TGTGCCAGCAGCTGGAGGGGTACCTACGAGCAGTACTTC.

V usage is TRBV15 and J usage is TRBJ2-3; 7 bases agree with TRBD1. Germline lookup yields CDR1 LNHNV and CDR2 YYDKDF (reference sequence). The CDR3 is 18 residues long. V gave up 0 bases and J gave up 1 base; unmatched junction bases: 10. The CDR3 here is CATSRDKASQGGTDTQYF. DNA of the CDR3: TGTGCCACCAGCAGAGATAAGGCATCCCAGGGGGGCACAGATACGCAGTATTTT. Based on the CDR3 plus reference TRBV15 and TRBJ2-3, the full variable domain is DAMVIQNPRYQVTQFGKPVTLSCSQTLNHNVMYWYQQKSSQAPKLLFHYYDKDFNNEADTPDNFQSRRPNTSFCFLDIRSPGLGDTAMYLCATSRDKASQGGTDTQYFGPGTRLTVL.

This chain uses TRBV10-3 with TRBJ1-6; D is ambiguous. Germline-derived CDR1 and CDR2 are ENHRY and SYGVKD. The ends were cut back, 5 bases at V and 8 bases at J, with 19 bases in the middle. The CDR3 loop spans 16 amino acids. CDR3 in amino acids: CAISQLPIRGDSPLHF. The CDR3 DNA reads TGTGCCATCAGTCAGCTCCCCATTCGGGGAGATTCACCCCTCCACTTT.

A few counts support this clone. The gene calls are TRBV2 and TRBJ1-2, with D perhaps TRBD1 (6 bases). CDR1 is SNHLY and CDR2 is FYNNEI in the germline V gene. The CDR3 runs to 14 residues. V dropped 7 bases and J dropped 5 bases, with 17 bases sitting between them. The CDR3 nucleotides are TGTGCCAGCAAAGAACAGGGAGTTGATTATGGCTACACCTTC. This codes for CASKEQGVDYGYTF.

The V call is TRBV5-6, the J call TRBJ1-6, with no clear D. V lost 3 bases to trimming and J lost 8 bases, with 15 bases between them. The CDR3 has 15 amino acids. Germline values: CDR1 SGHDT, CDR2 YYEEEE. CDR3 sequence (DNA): TGTGCCAGCAGCTCCGGGATGGCCCCTGATTCACCCCTCCACTTT. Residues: CASSSGMAPDSPLHF.

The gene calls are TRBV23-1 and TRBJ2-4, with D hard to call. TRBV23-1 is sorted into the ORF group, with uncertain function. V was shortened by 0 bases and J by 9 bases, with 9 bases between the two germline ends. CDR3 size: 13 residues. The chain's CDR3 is CASSQSPSCIQYF. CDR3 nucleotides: TGCGCCAGCAGTCAATCGCCGAGTTGCATTCAGTACTTC.

CDR3 nucleotide sequence: TGTGCCAGCAGCGTAGGGTACGGGGCCTACGAGCAGTACTTC. This gives the protein CASSVGYGAYEQYF. V gene TRBV9 combines with J gene TRBJ2-7; D perhaps matches TRBD2 (5 bases). Trimming removed 0 bases from V and 2 bases from J, with 9 bases in between. This CDR3 spans 14 amino acids. Germline loops: CDR1 SGDLS, CDR2 YYNGEE. Together with reference TRBV9 and TRBJ2-7, the CDR3 gives the full variable domain: DSGVTQTPKHLITATGQRVTLRCSPRSGDLSVYWYQQSLDQGLQFLIQYYNGEERAKGNILERFSAQQFPDLHSELNLSSLELGDSALYFCASSVGYGAYEQYFGPGTRLTVT.

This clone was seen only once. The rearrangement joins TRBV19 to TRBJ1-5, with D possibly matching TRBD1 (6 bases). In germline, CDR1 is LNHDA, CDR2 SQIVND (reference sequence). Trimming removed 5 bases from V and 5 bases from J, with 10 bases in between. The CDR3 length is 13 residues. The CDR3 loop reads CASSPEGDQPQHF. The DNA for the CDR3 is TGTGCCAGTAGTCCAGAGGGGGATCAGCCCCAGCATTTT. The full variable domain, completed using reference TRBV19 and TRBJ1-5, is DGGITQSPKYLFRKEGQNVTLSCEQNLNHDAMYWYRQDPGQGLRLIYYSQIVNDFQKGDIAEGYSVSREKKESFPLTVTSAQKNPTAFYLCASSPEGDQPQHFGDGTRLSIL.

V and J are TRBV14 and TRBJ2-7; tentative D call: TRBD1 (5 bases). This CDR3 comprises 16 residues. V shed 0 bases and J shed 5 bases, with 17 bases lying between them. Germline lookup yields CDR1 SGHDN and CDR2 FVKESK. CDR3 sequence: CASSQDRWAGKDEQYF. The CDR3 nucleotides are TGTGCCAGCAGCCAAGATAGGTGGGCAGGGAAGGACGAGCAGTACTTC.

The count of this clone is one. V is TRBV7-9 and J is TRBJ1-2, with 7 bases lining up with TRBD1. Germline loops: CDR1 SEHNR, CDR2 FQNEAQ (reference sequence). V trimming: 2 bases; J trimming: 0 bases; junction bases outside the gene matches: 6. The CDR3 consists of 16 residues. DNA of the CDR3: TGTGCCAGCAGCTTAACAAGACAGGGTACTAACTATGGCTACACCTTC. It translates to CASSLTRQGTNYGYTF. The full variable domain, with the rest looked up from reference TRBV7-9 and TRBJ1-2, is DTGVSQNPRHKITKRGQNVTFRCDPISEHNRLYWYRQTLGQGPEFLTYFQNEAQLEKSRLLSDRFSAERPKGSFSTLEIQRTEQGDSAMYLCASSLTRQGTNYGYTFGSGTRLTVV.

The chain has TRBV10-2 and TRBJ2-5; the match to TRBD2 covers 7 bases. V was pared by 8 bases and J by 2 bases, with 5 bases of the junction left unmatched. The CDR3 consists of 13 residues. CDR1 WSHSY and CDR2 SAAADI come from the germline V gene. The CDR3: CASGKRGQETQYF. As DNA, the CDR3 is TGCGCCAGCGGCAAGCGGGGACAAGAGACCCAGTACTTC.